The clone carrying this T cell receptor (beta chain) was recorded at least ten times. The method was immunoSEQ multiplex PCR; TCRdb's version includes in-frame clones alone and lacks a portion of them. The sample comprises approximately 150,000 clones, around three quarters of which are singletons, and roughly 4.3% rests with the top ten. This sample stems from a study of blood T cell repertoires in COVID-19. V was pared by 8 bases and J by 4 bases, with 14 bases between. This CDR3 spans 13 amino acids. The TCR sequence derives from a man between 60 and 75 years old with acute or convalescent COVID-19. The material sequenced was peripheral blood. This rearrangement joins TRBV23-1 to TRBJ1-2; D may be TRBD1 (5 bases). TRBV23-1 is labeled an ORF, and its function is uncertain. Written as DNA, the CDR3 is TGCGCCAGCCCGGGGGGGTCCCCCTATGGCTACACCTTC. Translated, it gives CASPGGSPYGYTF.